This entry describes one T cell receptor beta chain. There are many counts of this clonotype. The clone's antigen remains unknown. One base away there is no much larger clone; base qualities are not given. The healthy controls were volunteers from a blood bank in Maryland, USA. For sorted-subset TCR libraries, under 1.2 million sorted CD4+ or CD8+ T cells were used. Peripheral blood underwent Ficoll-Hypaque density gradient centrifugation to isolate PBMCs, which were then cryopreserved in liquid nitrogen. The study also sequenced paired sorted CD4+ and CD8+ subsets from healthy controls, HAM/TSP patients and MS patients. cDNA synthesis used template-switch 5'RACE with a primer carrying a 10-nucleotide random unique molecular identifier tagging each TCR transcript. Each sequencing run produced over 200 million TCR-beta sequences covering 15-18 subjects. The RNeasy kit was used to extract total RNA. The KAPA Real-time Library Amplification kit was used to amplify TCR-beta VDJ regions with primers for the TCR constant region and the 5'RACE anchor. Sample indexes and Illumina adaptors were added in a first PCR, and a second PCR then increased library yield. After purification with Ampure beads, the TCR product of roughly 650 bp was size-selected on a 2% E-gel SizeSelection system. Before pooling, libraries had their quality checked on a Bioanalyzer, their concentration measured with Qubit, and their quantity determined with the Kapa Library Quantification kit. Paired-end 2 x 150 bp sequencing of the libraries was performed on an Illumina HiSeq 2500. To increase sequence diversity, about 25-30% phiX was spiked into each library pool. As for how the authors treated the data: Quality-filtered reads were processed with the UMI-based MiGEC pipeline, and over 90% of raw TCR sequences were removed by the MiGEC pipeline during error correction. VDJ genes were aligned to IMGT germline references, and each clonotype was defined by a unique CDR3 amino acid sequence together with V-J genes. Clonal expansion, Shannon diversity and CDR3 relatedness (CalcPairwiseDistances, ClusterSamples) were evaluated with VDJtools, and phylogenetic trees were built with CLCbio workbench. Clones with at least 8 unique UMIs were defined as expanded, with this threshold being based on coefficient-of-variation modelling across technical triplicates. The raw public reads went through TCRdb reprocessing: fastp at Q25, MiXCR clone calling, in-frame beta chains kept. For every CDR3 protein sequence, its rows merge into one entry that carries the most common genes and DNA. TCRdb's processing, not the authors' own work, is the source of the V and J calls. Within this sample are about 38,000 distinct CDR3 sequences, with 7% to 8.5% of them counted one time only. Of the sample, roughly 5.6% falls within the top ten clones.

As encoded in the germline V gene, CDR1 is SGHTA while CDR2 is FQGTGA. V and J are truncated by 2 bases and 8 bases respectively, leaving an intervening sequence of 10 bases. The CDR3, from cysteine to phenylalanine, totals 13 residues. Just CDR3 DNA is preserved here, 39 bases in frame from base 1. This entry is derived from a study of neurological immune-mediated disorders (dated by TCRdb to about 2019). General notes on the study: Using UMI-based sequencing, the study compared peripheral blood TCR-beta repertoires from patients with HTLV-I-associated myelopathy (HAM/TSP), patients with multiple sclerosis, and healthy controls. Longitudinal samples, technical triplicates and paired sorted CD4+ and CD8+ T-cell subsets, alongside PBMC samples, were included among the approximately 110 TCR-beta libraries. The cohort comprised roughly 70 subjects: about 15 HAM/TSP patients, 35 or so multiple sclerosis patients and about 20 healthy controls.

What the work shows at the level of the full study, not this receptor alone: TCR clonal expansion was highest in HAM/TSP patients and lowest in MS patients, with MS patients falling below even healthy controls. No identical CDR3 amino acid sequences were found to be shared among expanded clones across subjects, suggesting that TCR-beta repertoires were private in all groups.

What was sequenced was CD4+ T cells from blood. The TCR was taken from a man in his fifties or sixties in good health. The rearranged segments are TRBV7-3 and TRBJ2-1, with no confidently assigned D gene. The DNA sequence is TGTGCCAGCAGCTTATCGTCGACGGATGAGCAGTTCTTC. Its product reads: CASSLSSTDEQFF.